One and the same sample provided the 6 T cell receptor beta chains below, sequenced in a study of T-cell memory formation after mild COVID-19. TCRdb called the 5' RACE reads again in MiXCR, with one record for every CDR3 protein. The table has around 390,000 distinct CDR3 sequences, 16% seen once. The sequenced sample consisted of PBMCs or a T cell subset sorted from them (not recorded which). These receptors were obtained from a man aged 18 to 30 who had mild COVID-19 (a few samples of this study predate the infection). Cell type and time point are not known.

A remark on this clonotype: A much larger clone is a single base away; this may be a read error. V is TRBV5-1 and J is TRBJ1-1; no clear D gene. The germline V gene has CDR1 SGHRS and CDR2 YFSETQ. V was cut by 0 bases and J by 2 bases, with 2 bases left in between. The CDR3 totals 12 residues. This CDR3 is CASSLDNTEAFF. CDR3 bases: TGCGCCAGCAGCTTGGACAACACTGAAGCTTTCTTT.

This clonotype appeared a few times. The V and J genes are TRBV7-9 and TRBJ1-6, with D unclear. The CDR3 has 14 amino acids. Looked up from germline, CDR1 is SEHNR and CDR2 is FQNEAQ (reference sequence). V lost 5 bases, J lost 7 bases, and 12 bases lay in between. The CDR3 spells CASSQVKRNSPLHF. CDR3 bases: TGTGCCAGCAGCCAAGTGAAAAGAAATTCACCCCTCCACTTT.

This clonotype was seen a few times. This chain joins TRBV5-1 and TRBJ2-7, with D unresolved. There are 10 residues in the CDR3. From germline, CDR1 is SGHRS and CDR2 YFSETQ. Between the trimmed V and J ends, which lost 7 bases and 4 bases, there was a span of 6 bases. The CDR3 region is CASDPYEQYF. DNA for the CDR3: TGCGCCAGCGATCCGTACGAGCAGTACTTC.

This sequence joins TRBV11-2 and TRBJ2-2, with D possibly being TRBD1 or TRBD2 (5 bases each). This CDR3 spans 15 amino acids. Trimming pared 2 bases from V and 5 bases from J, leaving 12 bases between. Germline CDR1 SGHAT, CDR2 FQNNGV. The CDR3 sequence is CASSLFRGRTGELFF. CDR3 nucleotide sequence: TGTGCCAGCAGCTTATTCCGGGGACGGACCGGGGAGCTGTTTTTT.

This clonotype was counted between two and nine times. The chain couples TRBV6-2 or TRBV6-3 to TRBJ2-1; D remains ambiguous. V gave up 0 bases and J gave up 9 bases, with 9 bases separating them. The germline CDR1 and CDR2 sequences are MNHEY and SVGEGT. The CDR3 length is 13 residues. In DNA, the CDR3 is TGTGCCAGCAGTTACTCCCTGTACGCTGAGCAGTTCTTC. Translation gives CASSYSLYAEQFF.

The chain employs TRBV7-2 and TRBJ2-6; D possibly matches TRBD1 or TRBD2 (5 bases each). The CDR3 consists of 17 residues. Trimming stripped 2 bases from V and 3 bases from J, with 14 bases between. The germline CDR1 and CDR2 sequences are SGHTA and FQGNSA. Written as DNA, the CDR3 is TGTGCCAGCAGCTTATTTGGGGCAGGGAGTGGGGCCAACGTCCTGACTTTC. Protein product: CASSLFGAGSGANVLTF.